These T cell receptor beta chains were read from a single sample in a study of blood T cell repertoires in COVID-19. Data came from immunoSEQ multiplex PCR; TCRdb stores just in-frame clones and leaves some out. In the table there are 300,000 to 400,000 clones, under 95% of which are singletons. Source material: peripheral blood. Every receptor here comes from a young woman who had recovered from COVID-19. CDR3s include the opening cysteine and the closing phenylalanine or tryptophan. Fields, in order: clone size, J gene, V gene, D gene, CDR3 DNA, CDR3 protein. D genes are given only for firm matches. Clone sizes are given selectively: once, few, many, or a class where the clone is expanded.

size: -; J: TRBJ1-5; V: TRBV2; D: TRBD1; DNA: TGTGCCAGCAGGGACGTTGACAGGGTGAGATTCGGCAATCAGCCCCAGCATTTT; CDR3: CASRDVDRVRFGNQPQHF
size: -; J: TRBJ2-3; V: TRBV11-3; D: -; DNA: TGTGCCAGCAGCTTAGACGTTATCACAGGGACCACAGATACGCAGTATTTT; CDR3: CASSLDVITGTTDTQYF
size: -; J: TRBJ2-3; V: TRBV5-4; D: -; DNA: TGTGCCAGCAGCTCACCTCGGGATACGCAGTATTTT; CDR3: CASSSPRDTQYF
size: -; J: TRBJ2-3; V: TRBV5-6; D: -; DNA: TGTGCCAGCAGCTTGGCCGGGGCAGATACGCAGTATTTT; CDR3: CASSLAGADTQYF
size: -; J: TRBJ1-2; V: TRBV6-2/TRBV6-3; D: TRBD1; DNA: TGTGCCAGCAGTTTCAACGACAGGGTAAATGGCTACACCTTC; CDR3: CASSFNDRVNGYTF
size: -; J: TRBJ1-2; V: TRBV7-2; D: -; DNA: TGTGCCAGCAGCTTAATGGGACTCTATGGCTACACCTTC; CDR3: CASSLMGLYGYTF
size: -; J: TRBJ2-5; V: TRBV11-2; D: -; DNA: TGTGCCAGCAGCTTAGTAGGTCCGGGAGAGACCCAGTACTTC; CDR3: CASSLVGPGETQYF
size: -; J: TRBJ1-2; V: TRBV12-3/TRBV12-4; D: TRBD1; DNA: TGTGCCAGCAGTCCTACAGGGGGCAGGGGCTACACCTTC; CDR3: CASSPTGGRGYTF
size: -; J: TRBJ2-5; V: TRBV27; D: -; DNA: TGTGCCAGCAGTCCTACCCTCAGGGTGAGGGTTCAGACTAGGACCCAGTACTTC; CDR3: CASSPTLRVRVQTRTQYF
size: -; J: TRBJ1-2; V: TRBV7-2; D: -; DNA: TGTGCCAGCAGCCCGGTCCAATATACGTATGCCTACACCTTC; CDR3: CASSPVQYTYAYTF
size: -; J: TRBJ1-2; V: TRBV18; D: -; DNA: TGTGCCAGCTCACTTAAACAGGGAGATGGCTACACCTTC; CDR3: CASSLKQGDGYTF
size: -; J: TRBJ1-6; V: TRBV6-1; D: -; DNA: TGTGCCAGCAGTGGGGACAAATTCTCCTATAATTCACCCCTCCACTTT; CDR3: CASSGDKFSYNSPLHF
size: -; J: TRBJ2-6; V: TRBV10-1; D: -; DNA: TGCGCCAGCAGTGATGAGGGTTTGGATGGGGCCAACGTCCTGACTTTC; CDR3: CASSDEGLDGANVLTF
size: -; J: TRBJ2-5; V: TRBV19; D: -; DNA: TGTGCCAGTAGCAGACGGCCAGGGCCAAGAGTACAAGAGACCCAGTACTTC; CDR3: CASSRRPGPRVQETQYF
size: -; J: TRBJ2-3; V: TRBV11-3; D: -; DNA: TGTGCCAGCAGCTCACGACTAGGCGGCGGGAGCACAGATACGCAGTATTTT; CDR3: CASSSRLGGGSTDTQYF
size: -; J: TRBJ2-2; V: TRBV19; D: TRBD1; DNA: TGTGCCAGTAGTCCCAGGACAGGGCGATCCGGGGAGCTGTTTTTT; CDR3: CASSPRTGRSGELFF
size: -; J: TRBJ2-1; V: TRBV4-3; D: -; DNA: TGCGCCAGCAGCCAAGATGGTGGGAGCTCCTACAATGAGCAGTTCTTC; CDR3: CASSQDGGSSYNEQFF
size: -; J: TRBJ2-5; V: TRBV7-2; D: TRBD2; DNA: TGTGCCAGCAGCCGGGGACTAGCGGAGACCCAGTACTTC; CDR3: CASSRGLAETQYF
size: few; J: TRBJ1-6; V: TRBV7-2; D: TRBD1; DNA: TGTGCCAGCAGCCGGACAGGGGTAAAGGAATCACCCCTCCACTTT; CDR3: CASSRTGVKESPLHF
size: -; J: TRBJ1-2; V: TRBV29-1; D: -; DNA: TGCAGCGTTGTGGGGGGGGCGGTTAAGAATGGCTACACCTTC; CDR3: CSVVGGAVKNGYTF
size: once; J: TRBJ2-3; V: TRBV21-1; D: -; DNA: TGTGCCAGCAGCACGCCCTGGTCGGCGGGACCCACAGATACGCAGTATTTT; CDR3: CASSTPWSAGPTDTQYF
size: -; J: TRBJ2-2; V: TRBV24-1; D: TRBD2; DNA: TGTGCCACCAGTGATCCCGGGACTAGCGGCACCGGGGAGCTGTTTTTT; CDR3: CATSDPGTSGTGELFF
size: -; J: TRBJ1-1; V: TRBV14; D: -; DNA: TGTGCCAGCAGCCAAGCGGGTAGGGGAAGGACTGAAGCTTTCTTT; CDR3: CASSQAGRGRTEAFF
size: -; J: TRBJ2-2; V: TRBV18; D: -; DNA: TGTGCCAGCTCACCACCTGGAGGGCCGGTCACCGGGGAGCTGTTTTTT; CDR3: CASSPPGGPVTGELFF
size: -; J: TRBJ1-2; V: TRBV5-1; D: TRBD1; DNA: TGCGCCAGCAGCTCCACAGGGGCGGAGGACTATGGCTACACCTTC; CDR3: CASSSTGAEDYGYTF
size: -; J: TRBJ2-2; V: TRBV7-2; D: TRBD2; DNA: TGTGCCGGGAGGGTCTCGAACACCGGGGAGCTGTTTTTT; CDR3: CAGRVSNTGELFF